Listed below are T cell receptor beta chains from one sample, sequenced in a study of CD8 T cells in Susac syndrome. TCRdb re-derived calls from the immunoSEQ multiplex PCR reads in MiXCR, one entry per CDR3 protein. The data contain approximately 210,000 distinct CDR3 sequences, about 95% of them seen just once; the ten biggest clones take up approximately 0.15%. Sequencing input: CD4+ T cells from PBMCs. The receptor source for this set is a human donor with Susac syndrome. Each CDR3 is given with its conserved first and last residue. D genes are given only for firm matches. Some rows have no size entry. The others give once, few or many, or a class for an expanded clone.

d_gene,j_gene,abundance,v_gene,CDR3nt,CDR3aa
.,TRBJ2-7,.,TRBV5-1,TGCGCCAGCAGCTTGTTTCCCGAGTCCTACGAGCAGTACTTC,CASSLFPESYEQYF
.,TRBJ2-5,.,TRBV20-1,TGCAGTGCTAGCAGAGATTCGGGAACTGTAGAGACCCAGTACTTC,CSASRDSGTVETQYF
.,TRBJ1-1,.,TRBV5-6,TGTGCCAGCAGCCGGGGGACGGTGGGAGACACTGAAGCTTTCTTT,CASSRGTVGDTEAFF
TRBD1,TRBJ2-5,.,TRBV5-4,TGTGCCAGCAGCTTGGCGGGGACAGTACAAGAGACCCAGTACTTC,CASSLAGTVQETQYF
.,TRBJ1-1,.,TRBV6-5,TGTGCCAGCAGTTATTTGGAGAACACTGAAGCTTTCTTT,CASSYLENTEAFF
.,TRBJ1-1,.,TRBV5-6,TGTGCCAGCAGCCACAGGGAGAACACTGAAGCTTTCTTT,CASSHRENTEAFF
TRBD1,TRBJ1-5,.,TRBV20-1,TGCAGTGCTAGCTACAGGGGTTTGGGTCAGCCCCAGCATTTT,CSASYRGLGQPQHF
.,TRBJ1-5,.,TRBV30,TGTGCCTGGAGTGTAGTATCGAGTCAGGGGATGAACCAGCCCCAGCATTTT,CAWSVVSSQGMNQPQHF
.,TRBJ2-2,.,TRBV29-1,TGCAGCGTAGGCGGCAGGGGGAGGTCGAACACCGGGGAGCTGTTTTTT,CSVGGRGRSNTGELFF
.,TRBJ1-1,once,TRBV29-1,TGCAGCGCCTCTCAGGTCCCCCCAGGGGAAGAAGCTTTCTTT,CSASQVPPGEEAFF
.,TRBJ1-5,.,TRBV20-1,TGCAGTGCTAGAAAAGGGGGGTATAGCAATCAGCCCCAGCATTTT,CSARKGGYSNQPQHF
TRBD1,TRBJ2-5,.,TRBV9,TGTGCCAGCAGCCCCCAGACAGGGTTCGTTAGGGAGACCCAGTACTTC,CASSPQTGFVRETQYF
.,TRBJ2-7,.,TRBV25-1,TGTGCCAGCAGTGAATCGACCCGCTACGAGCAGTACTTC,CASSESTRYEQYF
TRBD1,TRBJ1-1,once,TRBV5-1,TGCGCCAGCAGCTCGGGGACAGTTCCAAACACTGAAGCTTTCTTT,CASSSGTVPNTEAFF
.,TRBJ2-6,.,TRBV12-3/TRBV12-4,TGTGCCAGCAGTAGCGCAGCGTCTGGGGCCAACGTCCTGACTTTC,CASSSAASGANVLTF
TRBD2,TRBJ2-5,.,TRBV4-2,TGTGCCAGCAGCCAAACTAGCGGGGCGATGGGTGCCCAGTACTTC,CASSQTSGAMGAQYF
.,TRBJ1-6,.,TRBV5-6,TGTGCCAGCAGCTTTAGGGGGGCTCGTGGATCACCCCTCCACTTT,CASSFRGARGSPLHF
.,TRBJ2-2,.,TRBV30,TGTGCCTGGAGCCTAACAGGGTTGGCCGGGGAGCTGTTTTTT,CAWSLTGLAGELFF
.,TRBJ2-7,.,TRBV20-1,TGCAGTGCTAGAGTGGGTTCGGGACCTAGGGACTACGAGCAGTACTTC,CSARVGSGPRDYEQYF
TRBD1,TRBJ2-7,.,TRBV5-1,TGCGCCAGCAGCAACCGGGACAGAATCTACGAGCAGTACTTC,CASSNRDRIYEQYF
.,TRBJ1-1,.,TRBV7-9,TGTGCCAGCAGCTTATTGTGGGGGCACACTGAAGCTTTCTTT,CASSLLWGHTEAFF
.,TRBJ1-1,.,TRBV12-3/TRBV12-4,TGTGCCAGCAGTCCAGGGACGAACACTGAAGCTTTCTTT,CASSPGTNTEAFF
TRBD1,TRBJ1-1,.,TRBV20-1,TGCAGTGCTAGAGACCCGGACAGGGTCACTGAAGCTTTCTTT,CSARDPDRVTEAFF
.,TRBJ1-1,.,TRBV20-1,TGCAGTGCTAGAGTCGGCTCCATGAACACTGAAGCTTTCTTT,CSARVGSMNTEAFF
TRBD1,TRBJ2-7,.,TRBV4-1,TGCGCCAGCAGCCCCGGGCAGGACAGGGGCTACGAGCAGTACTTC,CASSPGQDRGYEQYF
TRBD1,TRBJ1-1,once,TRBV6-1,TGTGCCAGCAGCCAGGGGGGGCGCCCTGAAGCTTTCTTT,CASSQGGRPEAFF
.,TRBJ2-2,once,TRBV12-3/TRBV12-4,TGTGCCAGCAGTCCGGCCCCCACCGGGGAGCTGTTTTTT,CASSPAPTGELFF
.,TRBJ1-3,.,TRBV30,TGTGCCTGGAGTAAGACCAGCTCTGGAAACACCATATATTTT,CAWSKTSSGNTIYF
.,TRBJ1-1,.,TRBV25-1,TGTGCCAGCAGTGCCGGACTGTTTACCACTGAAGCTTTCTTT,CASSAGLFTTEAFF
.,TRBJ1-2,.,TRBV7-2,TGTGCCATACAAACTACAGGGGGCTACACCTTC,CAIQTTGGYTF
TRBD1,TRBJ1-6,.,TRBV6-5,TGTGCCAGCAGTACCTACAGGGGTTCACCCCTCCACTTT,CASSTYRGSPLHF
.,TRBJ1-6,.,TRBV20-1,TGCAGTGCTACCCACACGACAGATTATAATTCACCCCTCCACTTT,CSATHTTDYNSPLHF
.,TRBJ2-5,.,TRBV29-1,TGCAGCGTTGTCGAGGGGCCGGAGACCCAGTACTTC,CSVVEGPETQYF
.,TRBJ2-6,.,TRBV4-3,TGCGCCAGCAGCTCCTACGGGGCCAACGTCCTGACTTTC,CASSSYGANVLTF
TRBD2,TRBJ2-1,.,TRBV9,TGTGCCAGCAGCGTAGGCACTAGCGGGGGGCGAGGTGAGCAGTTCTTC,CASSVGTSGGRGEQFF
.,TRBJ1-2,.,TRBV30,TGTGCCTGGAGTTTCGTCTATAGGCAGGGGAACTATGGCTACACCTTC,CAWSFVYRQGNYGYTF
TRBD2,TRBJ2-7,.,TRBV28,TGTGCCAGCAGTCTCTCCGGGGGGAGGACGAGCTCCTACGAGCAGTACTTC,CASSLSGGRTSSYEQYF
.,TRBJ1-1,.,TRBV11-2,TGTGCCAGCAGCTTACCCGTCTCAGGGAACGCTGAAGCTTTCTTT,CASSLPVSGNAEAFF
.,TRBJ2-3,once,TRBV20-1,TGCAGTGCTAGACAGACTACTAGCACAGATACGCAGTATTTT,CSARQTTSTDTQYF
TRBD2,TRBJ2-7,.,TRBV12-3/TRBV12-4,TGTGCCAGCAGCCGCGGGGGAGGCTCCTACGAGCAGTACTTC,CASSRGGGSYEQYF
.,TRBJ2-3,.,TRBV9,TGTGCCAGCAGCGTAGCAGCGGGCCCCAAGGATACGCAGTATTTT,CASSVAAGPKDTQYF
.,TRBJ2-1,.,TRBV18,TGTGCCAGCTCACCACCGGGGGCGCCCAGGGGCAATGAGCAGTTCTTC,CASSPPGAPRGNEQFF
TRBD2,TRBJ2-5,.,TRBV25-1,TGTGCCAGCAGTGAATCACTAGCGGGGGGTGGAGAGACCCAGTACTTC,CASSESLAGGGETQYF
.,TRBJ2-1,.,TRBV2,TGTGCCAGCAGAGGCACCGGGCCCTTCCAGAATGAGCAGTTCTTC,CASRGTGPFQNEQFF
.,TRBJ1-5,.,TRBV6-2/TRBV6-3,TGTGCCAGCAGTAGATGGAGTCAGCCCCAGCATTTT,CASSRWSQPQHF
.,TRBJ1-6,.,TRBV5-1,TGCGCCAGCAGCTTGGAACGGGGAACAAATTCACCCCTCCACTTT,CASSLERGTNSPLHF
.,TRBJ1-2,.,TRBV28,TGTGCCAGCAGTTTCCCAGGCAGGACCAGCTACACCTTC,CASSFPGRTSYTF
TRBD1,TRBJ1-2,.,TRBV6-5,TGTGCCAGCAGTTACGGAGGGGCACAGGGGACAAACTATGGCTACACCTTC,CASSYGGAQGTNYGYTF
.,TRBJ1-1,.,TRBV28,TGTGCCAGCAGTTCCAAGGCCCAGCCTTACACTGAAGCTTTCTTT,CASSSKAQPYTEAFF
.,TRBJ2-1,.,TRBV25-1,TGTGCCAGCAGTGATTACACAGGGAACTCCTACAATGAGCAGTTCTTC,CASSDYTGNSYNEQFF
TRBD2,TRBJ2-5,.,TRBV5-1,TGCGCCAGCAGCCCTGGGCTAGCGGGGGCTGATCAAGAGACCCAGTACTTC,CASSPGLAGADQETQYF
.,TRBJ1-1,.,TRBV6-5,TGTGCCAGCAGTTACGATGGGCTCAACACTGAAGCTTTCTTT,CASSYDGLNTEAFF
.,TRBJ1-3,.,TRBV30,TGTGCCTGGAGTGTACCTAACAAGAGGAGAAACACCATATATTTT,CAWSVPNKRRNTIYF
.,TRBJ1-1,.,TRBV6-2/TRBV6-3,TGTGCCAGCAGCCTCCGTCTTCAGACTGAAGCTTTCTTT,CASSLRLQTEAFF
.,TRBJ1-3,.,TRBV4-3,TGCGCCAGCAGCCAAGATCGCGAGAGGGGAAACACCATATATTTT,CASSQDRERGNTIYF
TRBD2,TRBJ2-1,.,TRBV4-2,TGTGCCAGCAGCCAAGTGCTGGGACTAGCGGGATCGAGTGAGCAGTTCTTC,CASSQVLGLAGSSEQFF
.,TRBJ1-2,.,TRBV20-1,TGCAGTGCTCGACCCCCGGGAGGCTATGGCTACACCTTC,CSARPPGGYGYTF